This entry describes one TCR beta chain. Researchers prepared the TCRbeta library using unique molecular identifiers, the study reports. TCRdb ran MiXCR on the PCR reads and lists one entry per CDR3 protein. The table has about 350,000 distinct CDR3 sequences, roughly 16% seen once; the top ten hold just over 40%. The data were obtained in a study of T-cell reconstitution after alpha-beta-depleted transplantation in children. This CDR3 spans 12 amino acids. Trimming cost V 5 bases and J 7 bases, with 9 bases left between them. Per germline, CDR1 SGHAT and CDR2 FQNNGV. The source is a male patient aged 2 to 10 who had a stem cell transplant for acute lymphoblastic leukemia, so the T cells may come from the graft donor. The genes are TRBV11-2 and TRBJ2-4; D uncertain. Sequencing used PBMCs, mostly from graft donor cells, obtained 360 days after TCRalphabeta/CD19-depleted stem cell transplant. The DNA of the CDR3 is TGTGCCAGCAGCCCACCCCAGAACATTCAGTACTTC. It encodes CASSPPQNIQYF. The whole variable domain, filled in from reference TRBV11-2 and TRBJ2-4, reads EAGVAQSPRYKIIEKRQSVAFWCNPISGHATLYWYQQILGQGPKLLIQFQNNGVVDDSQLPKDRFSAERLKGVDSTLKIQPAKLEDSAVYLCASSPPQNIQYFGAGTRLSVL.